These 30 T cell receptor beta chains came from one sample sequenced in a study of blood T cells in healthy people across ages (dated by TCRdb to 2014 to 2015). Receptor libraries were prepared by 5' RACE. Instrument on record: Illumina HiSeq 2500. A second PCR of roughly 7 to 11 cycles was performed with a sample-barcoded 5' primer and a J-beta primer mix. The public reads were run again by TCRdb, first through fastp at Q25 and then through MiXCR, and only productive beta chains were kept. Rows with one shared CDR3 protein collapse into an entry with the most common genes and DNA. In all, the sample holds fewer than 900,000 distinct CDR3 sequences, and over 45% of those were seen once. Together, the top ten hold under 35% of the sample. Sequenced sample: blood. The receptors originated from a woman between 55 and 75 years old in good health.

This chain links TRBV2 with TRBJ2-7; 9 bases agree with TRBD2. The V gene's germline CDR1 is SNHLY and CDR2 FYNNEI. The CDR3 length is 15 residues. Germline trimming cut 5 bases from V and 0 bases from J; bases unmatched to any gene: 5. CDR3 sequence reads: CASSRLAESSYEQYF. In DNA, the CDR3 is TGTGCCAGCAGTCGACTAGCGGAAAGCTCCTACGAGCAGTACTTC.

The CDR3 loop is CSVGIDTQYF. The CDR3 bases are TGCAGCGTTGGGATAGATACGCAGTATTTT. This chain joins TRBV29-1 and TRBJ2-3; D remains ambiguous. Germline CDR1 is SQVTM and CDR2 is ANQGSEA. The CDR3 sequence is 10 residues long. The V end was cut by 4 bases, the J end by 5 bases, with 4 bases between.

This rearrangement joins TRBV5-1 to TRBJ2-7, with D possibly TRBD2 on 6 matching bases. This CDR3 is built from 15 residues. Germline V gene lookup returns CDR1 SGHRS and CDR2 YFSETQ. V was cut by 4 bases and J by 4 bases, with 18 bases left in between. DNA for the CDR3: TGCGCCAGCAGCCTCTCCGGGACTGAACTTTACGAGCAGTACTTC. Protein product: CASSLSGTELYEQYF.

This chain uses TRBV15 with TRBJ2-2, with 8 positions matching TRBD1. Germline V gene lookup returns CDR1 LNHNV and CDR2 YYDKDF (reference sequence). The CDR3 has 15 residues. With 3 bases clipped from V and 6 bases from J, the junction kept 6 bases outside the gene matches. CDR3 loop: CATSSRDRLAGELFF. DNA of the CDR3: TGTGCCACCAGCAGCCGGGACAGGCTAGCCGGGGAGCTGTTTTTT.

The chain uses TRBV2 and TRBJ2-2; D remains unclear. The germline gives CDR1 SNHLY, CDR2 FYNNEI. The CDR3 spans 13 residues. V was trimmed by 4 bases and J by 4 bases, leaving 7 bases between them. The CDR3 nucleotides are TGTGCCAGCAGTGGAATTTTCACCGGGGAGCTGTTTTTT. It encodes CASSGIFTGELFF.

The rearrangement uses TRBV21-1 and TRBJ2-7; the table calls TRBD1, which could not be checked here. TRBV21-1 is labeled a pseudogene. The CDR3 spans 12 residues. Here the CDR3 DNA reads TGTGCCGGGGGCCGTGGGTCCTACGAGCAGTACTTC. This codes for CAGGRGSYEQYF.

The CDR3 region has the DNA TGTGCCAGCAGTTACACGGCCACTAGGACCGGGGAGCTGTTTTTT. As protein: CASSYTATRTGELFF. The chain recombines TRBV6-5 with TRBJ2-2; tentatively, D is TRBD2 (5 bases). The CDR3 covers 15 residues. Trimming shortened V by 2 bases and J by 5 bases, and 12 bases separated the two germline ends. The germline V gene encodes CDR1 MNHEY and CDR2 SVGAGI.

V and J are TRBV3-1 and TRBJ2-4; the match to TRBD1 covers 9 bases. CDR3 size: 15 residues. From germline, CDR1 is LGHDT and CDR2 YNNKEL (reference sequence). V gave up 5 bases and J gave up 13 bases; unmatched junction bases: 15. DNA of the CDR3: TGTGCCAGCAGCTCCCGGACAGGGGCGGTTGGGGAGCAGTACTTC. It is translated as CASSSRTGAVGEQYF.

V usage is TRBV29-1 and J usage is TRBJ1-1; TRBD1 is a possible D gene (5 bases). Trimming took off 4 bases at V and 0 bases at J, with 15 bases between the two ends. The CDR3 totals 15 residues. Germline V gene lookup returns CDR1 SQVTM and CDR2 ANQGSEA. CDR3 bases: TGCAGCGTTGCCGTGAGGGGCCCTATGAACACTGAAGCTTTCTTT. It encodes CSVAVRGPMNTEAFF.

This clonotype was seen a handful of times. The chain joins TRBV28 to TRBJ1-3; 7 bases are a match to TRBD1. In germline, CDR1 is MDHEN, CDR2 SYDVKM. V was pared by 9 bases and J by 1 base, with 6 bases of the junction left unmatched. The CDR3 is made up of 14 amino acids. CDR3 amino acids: CASRQGASGNTIYF. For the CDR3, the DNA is TGTGCCAGTAGACAGGGTGCATCTGGAAACACCATATATTTT.

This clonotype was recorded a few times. This CDR3 is CATSTPPVYEQYF. CDR3 in DNA: TGTGCCACCAGCACTCCCCCAGTCTACGAGCAGTACTTC. This rearrangement joins TRBV15 to TRBJ2-7; D remains unclear. Germline-derived CDR1 and CDR2 are LNHNV and YYDKDF (reference sequence). The CDR3 contains 13 residues. The V and J ends lost 4 bases and 3 bases respectively, with 10 bases between them.

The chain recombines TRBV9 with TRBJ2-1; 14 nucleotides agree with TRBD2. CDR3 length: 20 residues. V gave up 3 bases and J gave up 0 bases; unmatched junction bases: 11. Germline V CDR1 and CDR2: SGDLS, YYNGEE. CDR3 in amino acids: CASSAHILGTSGGSYNEQFF. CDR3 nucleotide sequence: TGTGCCAGCAGCGCCCACATCCTTGGGACTAGCGGGGGCTCCTACAATGAGCAGTTCTTC.

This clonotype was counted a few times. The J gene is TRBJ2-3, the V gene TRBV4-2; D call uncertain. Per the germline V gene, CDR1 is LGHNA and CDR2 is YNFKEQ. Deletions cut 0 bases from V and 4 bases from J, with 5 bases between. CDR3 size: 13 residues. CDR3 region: CASSQEVSDTQYF. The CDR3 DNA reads TGTGCCAGCAGCCAAGAAGTTTCAGATACGCAGTATTTT.

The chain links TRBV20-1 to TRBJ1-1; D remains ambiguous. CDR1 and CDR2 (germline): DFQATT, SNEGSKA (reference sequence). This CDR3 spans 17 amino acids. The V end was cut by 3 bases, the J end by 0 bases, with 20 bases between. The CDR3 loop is CSARGFLGRVMNTEAFF. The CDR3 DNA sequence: TGCAGTGCTAGGGGGTTTCTCGGACGGGTAATGAACACTGAAGCTTTCTTT.

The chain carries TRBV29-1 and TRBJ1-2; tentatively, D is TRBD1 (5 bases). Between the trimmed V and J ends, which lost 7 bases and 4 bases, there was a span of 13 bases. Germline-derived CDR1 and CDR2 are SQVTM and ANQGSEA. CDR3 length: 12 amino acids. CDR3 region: CSAGAGSYGYTF. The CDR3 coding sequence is TGCAGCGCTGGGGCTGGGAGCTATGGCTACACCTTC. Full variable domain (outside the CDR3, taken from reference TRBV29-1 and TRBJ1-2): SAVISQKPSRDICQRGTSLTIQCQVDSQVTMMFWYRQQPGQSLTLIATANQGSEATYESGFVIDKFPISRPNLTFSTLTVSNMSPEDSSIYLCSAGAGSYGYTFGSGTRLTVV.

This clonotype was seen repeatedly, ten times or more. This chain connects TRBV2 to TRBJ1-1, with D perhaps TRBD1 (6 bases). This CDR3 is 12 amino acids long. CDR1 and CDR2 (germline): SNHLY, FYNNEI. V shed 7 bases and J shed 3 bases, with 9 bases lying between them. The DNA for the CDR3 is TGTGCCAGCAATTACAGGGACACTGAAGCTTTCTTT. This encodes CASNYRDTEAFF.

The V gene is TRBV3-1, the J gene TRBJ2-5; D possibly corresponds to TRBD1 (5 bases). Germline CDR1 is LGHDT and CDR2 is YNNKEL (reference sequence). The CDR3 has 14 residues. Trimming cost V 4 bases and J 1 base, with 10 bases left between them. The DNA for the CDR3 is TGTGCCAGCAGCCCCTTCGACAGCCAAGAGACCCAGTACTTC. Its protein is CASSPFDSQETQYF.

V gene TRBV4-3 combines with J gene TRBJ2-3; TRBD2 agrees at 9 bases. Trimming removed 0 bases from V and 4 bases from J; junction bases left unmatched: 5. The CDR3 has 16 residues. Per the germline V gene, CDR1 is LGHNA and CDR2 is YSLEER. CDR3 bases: TGCGCCAGCAGCCAAGATTTGGCGGGAGGGGCAGATACGCAGTATTTT. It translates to CASSQDLAGGADTQYF.

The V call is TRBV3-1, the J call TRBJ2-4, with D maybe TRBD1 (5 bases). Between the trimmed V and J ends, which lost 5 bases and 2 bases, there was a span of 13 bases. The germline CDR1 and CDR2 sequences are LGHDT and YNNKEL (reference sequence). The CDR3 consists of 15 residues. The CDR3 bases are TGTGCCAGCAGCTCAAGCAGGGTCTCCAAAAACATTCAGTACTTC. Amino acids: CASSSSRVSKNIQYF.

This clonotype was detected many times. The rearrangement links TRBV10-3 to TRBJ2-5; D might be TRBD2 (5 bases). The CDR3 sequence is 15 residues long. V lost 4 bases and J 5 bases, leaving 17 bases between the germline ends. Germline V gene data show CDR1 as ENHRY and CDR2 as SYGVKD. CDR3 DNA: TGTGCCATCAGTGTCGGTGGGAGAGGCGGGGAGACCCAGTACTTC. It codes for CAISVGGRGGETQYF.

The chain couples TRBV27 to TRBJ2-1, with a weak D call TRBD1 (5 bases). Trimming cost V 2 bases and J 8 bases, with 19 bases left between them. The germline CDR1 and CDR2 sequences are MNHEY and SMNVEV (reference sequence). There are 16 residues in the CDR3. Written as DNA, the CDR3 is TGTGCCAGCAGTTTAGTCCCCCAGGGATACGGTTATGAGCAGTTCTTC. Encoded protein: CASSLVPQGYGYEQFF.

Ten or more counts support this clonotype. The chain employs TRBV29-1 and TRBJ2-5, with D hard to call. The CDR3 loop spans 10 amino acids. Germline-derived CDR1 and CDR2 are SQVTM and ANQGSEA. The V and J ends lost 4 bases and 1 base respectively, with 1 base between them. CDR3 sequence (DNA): TGCAGCGTTGCCCAAGAGACCCAGTACTTC. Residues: CSVAQETQYF.

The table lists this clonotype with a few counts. CDR3 in DNA: TGTGCCAGCAGTGGGGGGGCCGGACTAGCGGGAAGCACAGATACGCAGTATTTT. Protein: CASSGGAGLAGSTDTQYF. J is TRBJ2-3 and V is TRBV2, with 12 bases that match TRBD2. The J segment lost 0 bases and the V segment lost 4 bases, leaving 8 bases of the junction unmatched. Germline V lookup: CDR1 SNHLY, CDR2 FYNNEI. The CDR3 length is 18 residues. Using reference TRBV2 and TRBJ2-3 for the parts outside the CDR3, the full variable domain is EPEVTQTPSHQVTQMGQEVILRCVPISNHLYFYWYRQILGQKVEFLVSFYNNEISEKSEIFDDQFSVERPDGSNFTLKIRSTKLEDSAMYFCASSGGAGLAGSTDTQYFGPGTRLTVL.

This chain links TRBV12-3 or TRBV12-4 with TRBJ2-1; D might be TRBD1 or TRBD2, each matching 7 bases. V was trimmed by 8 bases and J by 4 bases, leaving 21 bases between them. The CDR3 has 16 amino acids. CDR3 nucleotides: TGTGCCAGCGGCAGGGGGGGGCTAGCGACATACAATGAGCAGTTCTTC. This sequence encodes CASGRGGLATYNEQFF.

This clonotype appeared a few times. The CDR3 DNA follows: TGTGCCAGCAGTTTCGGAGGACAGGGGGCACAGTACTTC. Protein: CASSFGGQGAQYF. V usage is TRBV27 and J usage is TRBJ2-7; 11 nucleotides match TRBD1. The CDR3 extends over 13 amino acids. Germline V gene lookup returns CDR1 MNHEY and CDR2 SMNVEV (reference sequence). V shed 3 bases, J shed 10 bases, and the junction held 5 bases outside the gene matches.

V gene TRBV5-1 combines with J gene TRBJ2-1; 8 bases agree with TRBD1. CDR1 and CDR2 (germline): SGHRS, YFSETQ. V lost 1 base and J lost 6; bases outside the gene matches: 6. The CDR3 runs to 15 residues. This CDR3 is CASSLMTGESNEQFF. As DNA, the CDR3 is TGCGCCAGCAGCTTGATGACAGGGGAAAGCAATGAGCAGTTCTTC.

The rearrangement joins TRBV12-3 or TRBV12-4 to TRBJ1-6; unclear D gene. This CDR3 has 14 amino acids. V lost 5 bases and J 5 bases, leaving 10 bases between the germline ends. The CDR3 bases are TGTGCCAGCAGTCCAACCGGAGATAATTCACCCCTCCACTTT. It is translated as CASSPTGDNSPLHF.

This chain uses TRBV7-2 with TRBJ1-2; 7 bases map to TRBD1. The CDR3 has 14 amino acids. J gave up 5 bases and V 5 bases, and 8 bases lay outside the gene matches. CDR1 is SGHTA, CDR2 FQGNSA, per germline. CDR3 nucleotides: TGTGCCAGCAGCAGGGGGACAGAACGGTATGGCTACACCTTC. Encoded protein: CASSRGTERYGYTF. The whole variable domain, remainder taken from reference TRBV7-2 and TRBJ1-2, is GAGVSQSPSNKVTEKGKDVELRCDPISGHTALYWYRQSLGQGLEFLIYFQGNSAPDKSGLPSDRFSAERTGGSVSTLTIQRTQQEDSAVYLCASSRGTERYGYTFGSGTRLTVV.

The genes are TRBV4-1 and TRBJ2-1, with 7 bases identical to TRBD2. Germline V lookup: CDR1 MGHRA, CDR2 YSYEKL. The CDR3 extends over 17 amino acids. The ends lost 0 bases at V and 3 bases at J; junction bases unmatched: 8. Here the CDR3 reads CASSQDGSGLLYNEQFF. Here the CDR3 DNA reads TGCGCCAGCAGCCAAGATGGTAGCGGGCTCCTCTACAATGAGCAGTTCTTC.

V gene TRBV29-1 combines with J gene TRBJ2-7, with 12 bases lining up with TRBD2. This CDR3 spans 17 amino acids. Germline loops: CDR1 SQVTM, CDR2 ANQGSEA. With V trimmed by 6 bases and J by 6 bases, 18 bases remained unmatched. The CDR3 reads CSVQIGQASGREREQYF. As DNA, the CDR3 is TGCAGCGTCCAGATCGGACAGGCTAGCGGGAGGGAGCGCGAGCAGTACTTC.